The next 20 T cell receptor beta chains were all read from a single sample in a study of blood T cell repertoires in COVID-19. The assay was immunoSEQ multiplex PCR, and TCRdb's table has in-frame clones only and misses some. The data hold just over 650,000 clones, with 75% to 90% observed a single time. The sample was peripheral blood. The source is a woman under 30 with acute or convalescent COVID-19.

V usage is TRBV5-1 and J usage is TRBJ2-1, with TRBD1 matching over 8 bases. This CDR3 is built from 15 residues. Losses at the gene ends were 3 bases for V and 5 bases for J; bases not matched to a gene: 7. Germline CDR1 SGHRS, CDR2 YFSETQ. CDR3: CASSYGGQANNEQFF. CDR3 nucleotides: TGCGCCAGCAGCTATGGGGGACAGGCCAACAATGAGCAGTTCTTC.

The V call is TRBV28, the J call TRBJ1-1; D uncertain. The V gene lost 4 bases and the J gene lost 1 base, with 7 bases spanning the gap. Germline values: CDR1 MDHEN, CDR2 SYDVKM. This CDR3 region has 13 residues. The CDR3 protein is CASSWEGNTEAFF. In DNA form, the CDR3 reads TGTGCCAGCAGTTGGGAGGGGAACACTGAAGCTTTCTTT.

This clone was seen only once. The chain couples TRBV24-1 to TRBJ1-2; the D is unclear. The CDR3 has 14 amino acids. The ends were cut back, 4 bases at V and 0 bases at J, with 8 bases in the middle. Germline assignment: CDR1 KGHDR and CDR2 SFDVKD. The CDR3 protein is CATSESGSNYGYTF. The CDR3 DNA follows: TGTGCCACCAGTGAATCCGGGTCTAACTATGGCTACACCTTC.

This clone was seen once. The genes are TRBV18 and TRBJ1-1; a weak D match, TRBD1 (6 bases). Trimming cost V 0 bases and J 7 bases, with 12 bases left between them. The CDR3 spans 14 residues. Germline values: CDR1 KGHSH, CDR2 LQKENI. The CDR3 bases are TGTGCCAGCTCACCACCGAGGGACACCCTTGAAGCTTTCTTT. This gives the protein CASSPPRDTLEAFF. Looking up the rest from reference TRBV18 and TRBJ1-1 gives the full variable domain: NAGVMQNPRHLVRRRGQEARLRCSPMKGHSHVYWYRQLPEEGLKFMVYLQKENIIDESGMPKERFSAEFPKEGPSILRIQQVVRGDSAAYFCASSPPRDTLEAFFGQGTRLTVV.

This sequence joins TRBV9 and TRBJ1-2; 7 bases map to TRBD1. J was trimmed by 5 bases and V by 1 base; bases with no gene match: 8. The CDR3 covers 15 residues. Germline CDR1 SGDLS, CDR2 YYNGEE. CDR3 sequence reads: CASSVQPGTVYGYTF. The CDR3 nucleotides read TGTGCCAGCAGCGTACAACCCGGGACAGTTTATGGCTACACCTTC.

The chain is built from TRBV25-1 and TRBJ1-1, with TRBD1 matching 8 bases. V lost 3 bases, J lost 0 bases, and 6 bases stayed unmatched. Germline V lookup: CDR1 MGHDK, CDR2 SYGVNS. CDR3 length equals 16 residues. CDR3 coding DNA: TGTGCCAGCAGTGATCGGACAGGGAGGATGAACACTGAAGCTTTCTTT. It translates to CASSDRTGRMNTEAFF.

CDR3 loop: CASIRSGQGPYGYTF. The DNA of the CDR3 is TGTGCCAGTATTAGATCAGGACAGGGGCCCTATGGCTACACCTTC. V and J are TRBV19 and TRBJ1-2, with TRBD1 matching over 9 bases. CDR1 is LNHDA, CDR2 SQIVND, per germline (reference sequence). CDR3 length: 15 amino acids. V was pared by 7 bases and J by 4 bases, with 10 bases of the junction left unmatched. Variable domain in full (rest from reference TRBV19 and TRBJ1-2): DGGITQSPKYLFRKEGQNVTLSCEQNLNHDAMYWYRQDPGQGLRLIYYSQIVNDFQKGDIAEGYSVSREKKESFPLTVTSAQKNPTAFYLCASIRSGQGPYGYTFGSGTRLTVV.

This clone appeared a single time. The chain recombines TRBV11-2 with TRBJ2-6, with D possibly TRBD1 on 5 matching bases. The ends were cut back, 5 bases at V and 1 base at J, with 12 bases in the middle. Germline-derived CDR1 and CDR2 are SGHAT and FQNNGV. The CDR3 sequence is 16 residues long. Here the CDR3 DNA reads TGTGCCAGCAGCCAAGGGGTTGGATCTGGGGCCAACGTCCTGACTTTC. It codes for CASSQGVGSGANVLTF.

The chain employs TRBV2 and TRBJ1-2; 10 positions match TRBD1. Germline-derived CDR1 and CDR2 are SNHLY and FYNNEI. Trimming removed 5 bases from V and 6 bases from J; junction bases left unmatched: 3. The CDR3 length is 13 residues. CDR3 amino acids: CASSIGTGDGYTF. DNA for the CDR3: TGTGCCAGCAGTATAGGGACAGGGGATGGCTACACCTTC.

This clone was picked up a small number of times. The chain is built from TRBV15 and TRBJ1-4; D might be TRBD1 (6 bases). This CDR3 is 15 amino acids long. Germline CDR1 reads LNHNV; CDR2 reads YYDKDF (reference sequence). The ends were cut back, 0 bases at V and 4 bases at J, with 9 bases in the middle. The chain's CDR3 is CATSREGAFNEKLFF. The CDR3 region has the DNA TGTGCCACCAGCAGAGAGGGGGCCTTTAATGAAAAACTGTTTTTT.

V usage is TRBV5-1 and J usage is TRBJ2-1, with a possible D match to TRBD2 (6 bases). V was pared by 6 bases and J by 8 bases, with 12 bases between. CDR3 size: 12 residues. Germline CDR1 and CDR2: SGHRS and YFSETQ. The DNA of the CDR3 is TGCGCCAGCACGGGGGTTAGGGATGAGCAGTTCTTC. Protein: CASTGVRDEQFF.

This clone has only one observation. The gene calls are TRBV5-1 and TRBJ1-2; D unclear. V lost 2 bases to trimming and J lost 2 bases, with 4 bases between them. The length of the CDR3 is 12 residues. The V gene's germline CDR1 is SGHRS and CDR2 YFSETQ. The CDR3 loop reads CASSLENYGYTF. CDR3 DNA sequence: TGCGCCAGCAGCTTAGAGAACTATGGCTACACCTTC.

The rearrangement joins TRBV5-4 to TRBJ2-7; 10 bases line up with TRBD1. Unmatched junction bases numbered 7, after V lost 4 bases and J lost 0 bases. CDR1 SGHNT and CDR2 YYREEE come from the germline V gene (reference sequence). The CDR3 consists of 16 residues. CDR3 loop: CASSRGQGESSYEQYF. The CDR3 DNA follows: TGTGCCAGCAGCCGTGGACAGGGGGAAAGCTCCTACGAGCAGTACTTC.

This chain uses TRBV6-4 with TRBJ1-1; a possible D gene is TRBD1 (6 bases). Germline lookup yields CDR1 MRHNA and CDR2 SNTAGT. This CDR3 contains 16 residues. Trimming removed 3 bases at V and 5 bases at J, with 19 bases between. Here the CDR3 reads CASSEVGTQGGTEAFF. For the CDR3, the DNA is TGTGCCAGCAGTGAAGTGGGCACACAGGGTGGGACTGAAGCTTTCTTT.

V gene TRBV3-1 (or the pseudogene TRBV3-2) combines with J gene TRBJ1-2; 9 positions agree with TRBD1. CDR3 length equals 17 residues. J gave up 5 bases and V 3 bases, and 13 bases lay outside the gene matches. Germline CDR1 and CDR2: LGHDT and YNNKEL (reference sequence). The CDR3 bases are TGTGCCAGCAGCCAGAACAGGGGGCACGTGTTAAATTATGGCTACACCTTC. It is translated as CASSQNRGHVLNYGYTF.

The rearrangement uses TRBV5-4 and TRBJ2-3, with 12 bases lining up with TRBD1. V was pared by 4 bases and J by 1 base, with 4 bases of the junction left unmatched. Germline values: CDR1 SGHNT, CDR2 YYREEE (reference sequence). The CDR3 consists of 16 residues. In nucleotides, the CDR3 is TGTGCCAGCAGCCGCCGGGACAGGGGGCGCACAGATACGCAGTATTTT. Its translation is CASSRRDRGRTDTQYF. Using reference TRBV5-4 and TRBJ2-3 for the parts outside the CDR3, the full variable domain is ETGVTQSPTHLIKTRGQQVTLRCSSQSGHNTVSWYQQALGQGPQFIFQYYREEENGRGNFPPRFSGLQFPNYSSELNVNALELDDSALYLCASSRRDRGRTDTQYFGPGTRLTVL.

Only a few counts were recorded for this clone. The chain combines TRBV7-9 with TRBJ1-1; D is unresolved. In germline, CDR1 is SEHNR, CDR2 FQNEAQ (reference sequence). V lost 7 bases and J lost 2, with 20 bases in between. The CDR3 consists of 16 residues. The CDR3 reads CASTAPPAGPNTEAFF. The CDR3 DNA follows: TGTGCCAGCACCGCGCCCCCCGCAGGCCCTAACACTGAAGCTTTCTTT.

The chain recombines TRBV20-1 with TRBJ2-1; D might be TRBD2 (6 bases). CDR1 is DFQATT, CDR2 SNEGSKA, per germline (reference sequence). The CDR3 runs 11 residues. V dropped 8 bases and J dropped 5 bases, with 10 bases sitting between them. The CDR3: CSPRGDNEQFF. The CDR3 DNA reads TGCAGTCCGCGGGGAGACAATGAGCAGTTCTTC.

The rearrangement uses TRBV5-6 and TRBJ1-5; tentatively, D is TRBD1 (5 bases). The CDR3 has 13 amino acids. V was clipped by 0 bases and J by 6 bases, with 7 bases between them. Germline CDR1 and CDR2: SGHDT and YYEEEE. The CDR3 spells CASSLEGLQPQHF. The CDR3 DNA is TGTGCCAGCAGCTTGGAGGGGCTTCAGCCCCAGCATTTT.

The chain recombines TRBV9 with TRBJ1-1, with D unresolved. Deletions cut 0 bases from V and 4 bases from J, with 7 bases between. Germline V lookup: CDR1 SGDLS, CDR2 YYNGEE. The CDR3 loop spans 13 amino acids. The CDR3 DNA follows: TGTGCCAGCAGCGTAGACAGCGGCACTGAAGCTTTCTTT. Translated: CASSVDSGTEAFF.